What follows are 13 T cell receptor beta chains derived from one specimen sequenced in a study of T cell changes during pregnancy in multiple sclerosis. Profiling relied on immunoSEQ multiplex PCR, and the TCRdb table lists in-frame clones only, not all of them. The profile covers about 20,000 clones, with approximately 90% appearing a single time and 0.5% to 0.7% taken by the ten largest. The sample was CD4+ T cells from peripheral blood mononuclear cells, taken after pregnancy. Receptor source: a female donor in good health, enrolled as a control in a pregnancy study.

V gene TRBV2 combines with J gene TRBJ2-7; TRBD1 might be the D (6 bases). Per the germline V gene, CDR1 is SNHLY and CDR2 is FYNNEI. The CDR3 is 13 residues long. The V end was cut by 2 bases, the J end by 7 bases, with 12 bases between. The CDR3 reads CASSERLQGEQYF. The CDR3, as DNA: TGTGCCAGCAGTGAAAGACTTCAGGGGGAGCAGTACTTC.

This clone appeared a single time. The rearrangement uses TRBV5-1 and TRBJ1-5, with no clear D. CDR3 length: 14 residues. The V gene's germline CDR1 is SGHRS and CDR2 YFSETQ. V lost 2 bases and J lost 4, with 10 bases in between. CDR3 sequence: CASSFGSPNQPQHF. DNA for the CDR3: TGCGCCAGCAGCTTCGGGTCACCGAATCAGCCCCAGCATTTT.

This clone was counted between two and nine times. This chain uses TRBV7-9 with TRBJ2-5; TRBD2 might be the D (5 bases). The CDR3 is 14 residues long. Germline V CDR1 and CDR2: SEHNR, FQNEAQ (reference sequence). Trimming removed 5 bases at V and 5 bases at J, with 15 bases between. The CDR3 nucleotides read TGTGCCAGCAGCGGCAGCGGCCCTAGGGAGACCCAGTACTTC. It yields the protein CASSGSGPRETQYF.

V and J are TRBV30 and TRBJ1-2; no clear D. CDR1 and CDR2 from the germline V gene are GTSNPN and SVGIG (reference sequence). The CDR3 covers 12 residues. Deletions cut 2 bases from V and 8 bases from J, with 12 bases between. CDR3 DNA: TGTGCCTGGAGTTCTAACGGTTCAGGCTACACCTTC. Its translation is CAWSSNGSGYTF.

The J gene is TRBJ2-1, the V gene TRBV28, with 9 bases lining up with TRBD2. This CDR3 has 13 amino acids. CDR1 and CDR2 from the germline V gene are MDHEN and SYDVKM. V lost 8 bases, J lost 6 bases, and 5 bases stayed unmatched. CDR3: CASQAGGFNEQFF. Here the CDR3 DNA reads TGTGCCAGCCAAGCGGGAGGTTTCAATGAGCAGTTCTTC.

The chain has TRBV7-9 and TRBJ2-3; D perhaps matches TRBD1 (6 bases). Germline lookup yields CDR1 SEHNR and CDR2 FQNEAQ (reference sequence). The CDR3 totals 14 residues. The ends were cut back, 11 bases at V and 3 bases at J, with 18 bases in the middle. CDR3 loop: CALLRDIGTDTQYF. CDR3 DNA: TGTGCCCTACTCCGGGACATCGGAACAGATACGCAGTATTTT.

J is TRBJ2-5 and V is TRBV11-3; 7 bases fit TRBD2. Germline CDR1 is SGHNT and CDR2 is YENEEA. The CDR3 is 13 amino acids. Unmatched junction bases numbered 2, after V lost 5 bases and J lost 2 bases. CDR3 bases: TGTGCCAGCAGCCTGGGGGGGCAAGAGACCCAGTACTTC. Translation: CASSLGGQETQYF.

In regard to this clone: At one of its ends the junction is not consistent with the germline gene, which may arise from a read error. The J gene is TRBJ2-1, the V gene TRBV7-7; 7 nucleotides agree with TRBD1. This CDR3 spans 15 amino acids. Per germline, CDR1 SSHAT and CDR2 FNYEAQ (reference sequence). The CDR3 spells CASSATGSSYNEQFF. CDR3 sequence (DNA): TGTGCTAGCAGCGCGACAGGGAGCTCCTACAATGAGCAGTTCTTC.

The CDR3 nucleotides read TGCGCCAGCAGCCAAGCAGCGGCCGGGGAGCTGTTTTTT. Protein sequence: CASSQAAAGELFF. The genes are TRBV4-1 and TRBJ2-2, with D tentatively TRBD2 (5 bases). The germline gives CDR1 MGHRA, CDR2 YSYEKL. The germline V and J ends were trimmed by 1 base and 6 bases, with 6 bases remaining between them. This CDR3 has 13 amino acids.

This clone was counted between two and nine times. The chain joins TRBV6-1 to TRBJ1-6; 7 positions agree with TRBD1. Germline V gene sequence: CDR1 MNHNS, CDR2 SASEGT. V lost 8 bases, J lost 7 bases, and 8 bases stayed unmatched. CDR3 length: 14 amino acids. CDR3: CASGSTGQNSPLHF. The CDR3 bases are TGTGCCAGCGGATCGACAGGGCAAAATTCACCCCTCCACTTT.

V gene TRBV29-1 combines with J gene TRBJ2-7, with TRBD1 as a possible D gene (6 bases). Germline CDR1 reads SQVTM; CDR2 reads ANQGSEA. The V end was cut by 4 bases, the J end by 1 base, with 17 bases between. The CDR3 covers 15 residues. The CDR3 loop is CSVGNTGHRSYEQYF. The CDR3 DNA sequence: TGCAGCGTTGGCAATACGGGACACCGGTCCTACGAGCAGTACTTC.

CDR3 DNA: TGTGCCAGCAGGAGACAGGGATCAGATACGCAGTATTTT. It yields the protein CASRRQGSDTQYF. This rearrangement joins TRBV6-4 to TRBJ2-3; TRBD1 matches 7 bases. CDR1 and CDR2 (germline): MRHNA, SNTAGT. There are 13 residues in the CDR3. V was pared by 6 bases and J by 4 bases, with 4 bases of the junction left unmatched.

The chain links TRBV21-1 to TRBJ2-7; the table's D call, TRBD2, has no DNA check behind it. TRBV21-1 is a pseudogene. The CDR3 sequence is 18 residues long. The CDR3 region has the DNA TGTGCCAGCAGCAAAGGCCCGGGGACTAGCGGGAGGAGGAACGAGCAGTACTTC. Translated, it gives CASSKGPGTSGRRNEQYF.